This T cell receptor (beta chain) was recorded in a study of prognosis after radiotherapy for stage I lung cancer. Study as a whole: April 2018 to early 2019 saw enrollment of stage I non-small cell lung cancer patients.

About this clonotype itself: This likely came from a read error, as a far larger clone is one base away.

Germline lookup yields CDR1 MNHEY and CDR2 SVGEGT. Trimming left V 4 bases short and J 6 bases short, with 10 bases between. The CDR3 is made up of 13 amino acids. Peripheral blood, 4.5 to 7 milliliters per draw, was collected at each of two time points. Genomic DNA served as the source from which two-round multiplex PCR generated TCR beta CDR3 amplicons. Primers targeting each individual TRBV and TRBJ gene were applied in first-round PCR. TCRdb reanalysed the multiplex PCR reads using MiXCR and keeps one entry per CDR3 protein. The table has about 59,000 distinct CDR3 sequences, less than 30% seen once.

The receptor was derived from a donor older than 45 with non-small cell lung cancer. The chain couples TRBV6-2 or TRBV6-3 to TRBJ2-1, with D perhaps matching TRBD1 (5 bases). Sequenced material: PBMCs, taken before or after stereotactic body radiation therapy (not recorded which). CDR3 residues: CASSLQVSNEQFF. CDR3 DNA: TGTGCCAGCAGTTTACAGGTTTCCAATGAGCAGTTCTTC.